The rows below give T cell receptor beta chains drawn from one sample of a study of OX40 agonist ivuxolimab in advanced cancers. Data came from immunoSEQ multiplex PCR; TCRdb stores just in-frame clones and leaves some out. The sample shows around 40,000 clones, 80% of them seen only once. The source material was CD4+ or CD8+ T cells sorted from blood, sampled in a trial of the OX40 agonist ivuxolimab. These receptors were taken from an adult with an advanced solid tumor such as melanoma, head and neck, liver or kidney cancer. CDR3s include the opening cysteine and the closing phenylalanine or tryptophan. A D gene is named only where the DNA matches it firmly. Size values are once, few and many counts, or a class for expanded clones, and some rows have none.

v_call	d_call	clone_size	j_call	cdr3_aa	cdr3_nt
TRBV4-3	.	once	TRBJ1-3	CASSQQGALIGNTIYF	TGCGCCAGCAGCCAACAGGGAGCCCTAATTGGAAACACCATATATTTT
TRBV7-2	TRBD2	.	TRBJ2-3	CASSLGGRADTQYF	TGTGCCAGCAGCTTAGGCGGGAGGGCAGATACGCAGTATTTT
TRBV7-6	.	.	TRBJ1-3	CASSLAGQGNTIYF	TGTGCCAGCAGCTTAGCGGGCCAGGGGAACACCATATATTTT
TRBV7-2	.	.	TRBJ2-1	CASSYAPGQFNEQFF	TGTGCCAGCAGCTACGCCCCCGGTCAGTTCAATGAGCAGTTCTTC
TRBV14	.	.	TRBJ1-4	CASRLTGKEKLFF	TGTGCCAGCAGACTCACAGGGAAAGAAAAACTGTTTTTT
TRBV7-2	TRBD1	.	TRBJ2-2	CASSGRGQGSSGELFF	TGTGCCAGCAGCGGACGGGGACAGGGCTCCTCCGGGGAGCTGTTTTTT
TRBV5-6	.	.	TRBJ1-3	CASSPGRTRNTIYF	TGTGCCAGCAGCCCGGGACGGACCCGAAACACCATATATTTT
TRBV14	TRBD1	.	TRBJ2-3	CASSQVIGQGGDTQYF	TGTGCCAGCAGCCAAGTCATAGGACAGGGAGGAGATACGCAGTATTTT
TRBV15	.	once	TRBJ1-5	CATSPGWQPQHF	TGTGCCACCAGCCCAGGGTGGCAGCCCCAGCATTTT
TRBV11-1	.	.	TRBJ2-5	CASSLWGYQETQYF	TGTGCCAGCAGCTTATGGGGGTACCAAGAGACCCAGTACTTC
TRBV7-2	.	.	TRBJ1-1	CASRPGSGVATEAFF	TGTGCCAGCAGACCCGGTTCAGGGGTGGCGACTGAAGCTTTCTTT
TRBV7-9	TRBD2	.	TRBJ2-2	CASSLASGVNTGELFF	TGTGCCAGCAGCTTAGCTAGCGGGGTGAACACCGGGGAGCTGTTTTTT
TRBV14	TRBD2	.	TRBJ2-5	CASSQDLTGGAIETQYF	TGTGCCAGCAGCCAAGATTTAACGGGAGGCGCGATTGAGACCCAGTACTTC
TRBV6-6	TRBD1	once	TRBJ2-7	CASSRRTGNYEQYF	TGTGCCAGCAGTAGACGGACAGGAAACTACGAGCAGTACTTC
TRBV29-1	.	.	TRBJ2-7	CSVVLARDTRYEQYF	TGCAGCGTTGTTTTAGCCCGGGACACACGCTACGAGCAGTACTTC